This T cell receptor beta chain was profiled in a study of early T cells in non-severe SARS-CoV-2 infection. Across the whole study: Chains were unpaired, as sequencing was done on bulk RNA from unsorted whole blood.

TCRdb reprocessed the 5' RACE reads with MiXCR, giving one entry per CDR3 protein. The repertoire includes 15,000 to 20,000 distinct CDR3 sequences, approximately 6.2% of them detected once, and roughly 6.3% sits in the top ten. Findings and caveats of the study: Matching results from VDJdb favored anti-spike CD8 responses, leaving private and CD4 specificities undetected.

Germline V gene lookup returns CDR1 KGHSH and CDR2 LQKENI. The CDR3 length is 12 residues. The V gene lost 5 bases and the J gene lost 6 bases, with 7 bases spanning the gap. This clonotype was recorded many times. Antigen unknown. Sequences were obtained from whole blood. The V gene is TRBV18, the J gene TRBJ2-2; D unresolved. This sequence was found in an adult who was a healthcare worker with PCR-confirmed SARS-CoV-2 infection or an uninfected control (not recorded which). This CDR3 reads CASSTTPGELFF. In nucleotides, the CDR3 is TGTGCCAGCTCAACGACCCCCGGGGAGCTGTTTTTT.